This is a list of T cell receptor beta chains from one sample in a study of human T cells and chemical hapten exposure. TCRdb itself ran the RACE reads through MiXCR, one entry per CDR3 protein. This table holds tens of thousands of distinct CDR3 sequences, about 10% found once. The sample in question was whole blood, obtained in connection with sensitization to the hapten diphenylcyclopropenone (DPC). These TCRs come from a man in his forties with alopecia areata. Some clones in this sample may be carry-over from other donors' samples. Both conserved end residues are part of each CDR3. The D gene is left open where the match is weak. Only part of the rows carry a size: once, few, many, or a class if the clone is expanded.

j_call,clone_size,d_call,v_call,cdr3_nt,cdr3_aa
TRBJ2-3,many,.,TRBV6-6,TGTGCCAGCCGGTCTTCTAGCACAGATACGCAGTATTTT,CASRSSSTDTQYF
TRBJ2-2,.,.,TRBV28,TGTGCCGTGCAGGGAGAGAACACCGGGGAGCTGTTTTTT,CAVQGENTGELFF
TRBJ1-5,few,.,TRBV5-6,TGTGCCAGCAGCTTGGGGGGGGGAGTGGGGCAGCCCCAGCATTTT,CASSLGGGVGQPQHF
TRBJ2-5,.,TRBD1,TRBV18,TGTGCCAGCTCGTCGATAGAAGCCGGGACAGGGACCCATGACCAGTACTTC,CASSSIEAGTGTHDQYF
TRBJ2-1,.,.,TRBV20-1,TGCAGTGCCCCGGGAGAGAGCTCCTACAATGAGCAGTTCTTC,CSAPGESSYNEQFF
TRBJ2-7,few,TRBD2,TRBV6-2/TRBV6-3,TGTGCCAGCAGTTCTATAGCGGGGGCGGTACCGTACGAGCAGTACTTC,CASSSIAGAVPYEQYF
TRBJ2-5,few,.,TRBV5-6,TGTGCCAGCAGCTTGATCGGAGGCGAGACCCAGTACTTC,CASSLIGGETQYF
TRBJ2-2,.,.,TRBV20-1,TGCAGTGCTAGAGTGGGCACCGGGGAGCTGTTTTTT,CSARVGTGELFF
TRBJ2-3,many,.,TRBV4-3,TGCGCCAGCAGCCATACTTCGTACTTCACAGATACGCAGTATTTT,CASSHTSYFTDTQYF
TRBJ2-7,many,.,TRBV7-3,TGTGCCAGCAGCTTAGCGGTGGACGGCGAGCAGTACTTC,CASSLAVDGEQYF
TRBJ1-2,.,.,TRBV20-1,TGCAGTGCTACAACCGGGGGACTTAACTATGGCTACACCTTC,CSATTGGLNYGYTF
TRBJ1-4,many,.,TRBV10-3,TGTGCCATGAGGAGCCGGGGGGATGAAAAACTGTTTTTT,CAMRSRGDEKLFF
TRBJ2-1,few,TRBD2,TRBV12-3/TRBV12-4,TGTGCCAGCAGTTTATATCTAGCGGGAGAGAATGAGCAGTTCTTC,CASSLYLAGENEQFF
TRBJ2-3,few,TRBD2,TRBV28,TGTGCCAGCAGCTATCCGGGACTAGCAAATTTT,CASSYPGLANF
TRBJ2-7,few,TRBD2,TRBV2,TGTGCCACCTCTCCGGGGGGTTGGGTGGAGCAGTACTTC,CATSPGGWVEQYF
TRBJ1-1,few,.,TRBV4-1,TGCGCCAGCAGCCAAGAAGATTTGGGTTACACTGAAGCTTTCTTT,CASSQEDLGYTEAFF
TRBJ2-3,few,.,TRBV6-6,TGTGCCAGCAGCCTTCGGGGAAACACAGATACGCAGTATTTT,CASSLRGNTDTQYF
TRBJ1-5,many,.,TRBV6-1,TGTGCCAGCAGTGAGGGGCAGGGCGGGAATCAGCCCCAGCATTTT,CASSEGQGGNQPQHF
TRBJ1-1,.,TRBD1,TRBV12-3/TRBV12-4,TGTGCCAGCAGTTTTTGGACAGGGGGCGTCGAAGCGAACACTGAAGCTTTCTTT,CASSFWTGGVEANTEAFF
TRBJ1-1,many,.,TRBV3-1,TGTGCCAGCAGCCTTCCGGGACGGAACACTGAAGCTTTCTTT,CASSLPGRNTEAFF
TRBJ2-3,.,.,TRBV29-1,TGCGGCGCTGACATAGGCCAGGCAGATACGCAGTATTTT,CGADIGQADTQYF
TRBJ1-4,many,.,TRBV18,TGTGCCAGCTCACCACCCGAACAAGAAAAACTGTTTTTT,CASSPPEQEKLFF
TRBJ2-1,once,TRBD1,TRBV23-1,TGCGCCAGCAGGGGAGACAGGGACGCATGCAATGAGCAGTTCTTC,CASRGDRDACNEQFF
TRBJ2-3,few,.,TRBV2,TGTGCCAGCAGGAGACGTAGCACAGATACGCAGTATTTT,CASRRRSTDTQYF
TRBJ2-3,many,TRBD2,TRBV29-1,TGCGGTACGATCGGGGGGGCTGAGTCAGATACGCAGTATTTT,CGTIGGAESDTQYF
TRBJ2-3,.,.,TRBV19,TGTGCCAGTAGCCAGGATGGACCAGATACGCAGTATTTT,CASSQDGPDTQYF
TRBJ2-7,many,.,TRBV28,TGTGCCAGCAGTCCCCGAGACGCCTACGAGCAGTACTTC,CASSPRDAYEQYF
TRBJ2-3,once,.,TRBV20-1,TGCAGTTACCGGGACCTAAACACAGATACGCAGTATTTT,CSYRDLNTDTQYF
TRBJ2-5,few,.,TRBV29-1,TGCAGCGCCAAGACCCTTGGGGAGACCCAGTACTTC,CSAKTLGETQYF
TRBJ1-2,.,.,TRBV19,TGTGCCAGTAGTTTTCTCGTTGGCAACTATGGCTACACCTTC,CASSFLVGNYGYTF
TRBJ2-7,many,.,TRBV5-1,TGCGCCAGCAGCCCAACCCAAGGGGCCCTCAGCTCCTACGAGCAGTACTTC,CASSPTQGALSSYEQYF
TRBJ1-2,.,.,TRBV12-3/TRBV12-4,TGTGCCAGTGGGGTATTAGAGGTGCGCCCTTATGGCTACACCTTC,CASGVLEVRPYGYTF
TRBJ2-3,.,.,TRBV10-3,TGTGCCATCAGCGTAGTTGGGGGAGCCACCACAGATACGCAGTATTTT,CAISVVGGATTDTQYF
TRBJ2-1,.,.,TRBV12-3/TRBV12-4,TGTGCCAGCAGTTTTTACAGGTACAATGAGCAGTTCTTC,CASSFYRYNEQFF
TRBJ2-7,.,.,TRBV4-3,TGCGCCAGCAGCCAAGGAGGGGCCCCGTTCGAGCAGTACTTC,CASSQGGAPFEQYF
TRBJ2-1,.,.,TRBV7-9,TGTGCCAGCAGTCAAGAGGTCATCAATGAGCAGTTCTTC,CASSQEVINEQFF
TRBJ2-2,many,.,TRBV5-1,TGCGCCAGCAGCCCCCAACAGGGACCCGGGGAGCTGTTTTTT,CASSPQQGPGELFF
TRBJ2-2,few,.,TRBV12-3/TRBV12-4,TGTGCCAGCAGTTTAAGGAACGGGGAGCTGTTTTTT,CASSLRNGELFF
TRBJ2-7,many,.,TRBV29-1,TGCAGCGTTGAAGATCAAGGGCCTTGGGCCTACGAGCAGTACTTC,CSVEDQGPWAYEQYF
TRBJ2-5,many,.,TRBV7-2,TGTGCCAGCAGCTTGGAGGACTACCCGGGGACCCAGTACTTC,CASSLEDYPGTQYF
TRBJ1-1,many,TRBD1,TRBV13,TGTGCCAGCAGCACCAGGACAGGGTTGAACACTGAAGCTTTCTTT,CASSTRTGLNTEAFF
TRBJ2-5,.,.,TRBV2,TGTGCCAGCAGTGAAGTGGGGCTGGGGGAGACCCAGTACTTC,CASSEVGLGETQYF
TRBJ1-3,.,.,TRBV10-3,TGTGCCATCAACGAAGGAAAGGGTGCTGGAAACACCATATATTTT,CAINEGKGAGNTIYF
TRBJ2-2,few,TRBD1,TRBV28,TGTGCCAGCAGTACAACCGGGACAGGGTCCGGGGAGCTGTTTTTT,CASSTTGTGSGELFF
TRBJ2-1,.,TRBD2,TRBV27,TGTGCCAGCAGTTTGGCGGCTAGCGGTCTCCCAGGGGAGCAGTTCTTC,CASSLAASGLPGEQFF
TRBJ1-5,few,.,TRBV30,TGTGCCTGGAGTACCGGAGGACTTAGCAATCAGCCCCAGCATTTT,CAWSTGGLSNQPQHF
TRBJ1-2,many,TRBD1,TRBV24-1,TGTGCCACCAGTGATACGGGACAGGGCTTCTATGGCTACACCTTC,CATSDTGQGFYGYTF
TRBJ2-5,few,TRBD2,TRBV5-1,TGCGCCAGCAACCTGGGTAGCGGGATGATAGGGCAAGAGACCCAGTACTTC,CASNLGSGMIGQETQYF
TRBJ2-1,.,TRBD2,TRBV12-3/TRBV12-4,TGTGCCAGCAGTTTCTATGCGGGAGGTCAAAACAATGAGCAGTTCTTC,CASSFYAGGQNNEQFF
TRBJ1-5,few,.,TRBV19,TGTGCCAGCGGCCTACAGGGATCCAATCAGCCCCAGCATTTT,CASGLQGSNQPQHF
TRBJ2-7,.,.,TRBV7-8,TGTGCCAGCAGCGTTGGATACTCCTACGAGCAGTACTTC,CASSVGYSYEQYF